These 18 T cell receptor beta chains share one sample of origin, sequenced in a study of blood T cell repertoires in COVID-19. The protocol was immunoSEQ multiplex PCR, while the TCRdb copy is restricted to in-frame clones and leaves out a portion. The data contain approximately 260,000 clones, approximately 85% of them singletons. Sequencing was performed on peripheral blood. Every receptor here comes from a woman aged 70-85 years with acute or convalescent COVID-19.

The V gene is TRBV2, the J gene TRBJ2-7; TRBD1 aligns across 8 bases. Germline V gene sequence: CDR1 SNHLY, CDR2 FYNNEI. CDR3 length: 11 residues. The J segment lost 3 bases and the V segment lost 8 bases, leaving 0 bases of the junction unmatched. The DNA for the CDR3 is TGTGCCAGCGGACAGGGCTACGAGCAGTACTTC. Protein product: CASGQGYEQYF.

This clone was detected only once. The chain joins TRBV9 to TRBJ2-1, with 7 bases aligning to TRBD2. Per germline, CDR1 SGDLS and CDR2 YYNGEE. The CDR3 extends over 15 amino acids. V shed 4 bases and J 6 bases; nucleotides not matched to a gene: 10. The CDR3 nucleotides are TGTGCCAGCAGCCCCGCAGCGGGGTGGGGCAATGAGCAGTTCTTC. Its protein is CASSPAAGWGNEQFF. Combining the CDR3 with reference TRBV9 and TRBJ2-1 gives the whole variable domain DSGVTQTPKHLITATGQRVTLRCSPRSGDLSVYWYQQSLDQGLQFLIQYYNGEERAKGNILERFSAQQFPDLHSELNLSSLELGDSALYFCASSPAAGWGNEQFFGPGTRLTVL.

The chain has TRBV30 and TRBJ1-6; possibly TRBD1 for D (6 bases). The CDR3 has 15 residues. The germline V gene encodes CDR1 GTSNPN and CDR2 SVGIG (reference sequence). Trimming left V 0 bases short and J 9 bases short, with 15 bases between. The CDR3 nucleotides are TGTGCCTGGAGTGTAGGGGGACACAGCAGTTCACCCCTCCACTTT. Protein product: CAWSVGGHSSSPLHF. The whole variable domain, filled in from reference TRBV30 and TRBJ1-6, reads SQTIHQWPATLVQPVGSPLSLECTVEGTSNPNLYWYRQAAGRGLQLLFYSVGIGQISSEVPQNLSASRPQDRQFILSSKKLLLSDSGFYLCAWSVGGHSSSPLHFGNGTRLTVT.

The J gene is TRBJ1-6, the V gene TRBV7-8; possible D gene TRBD1, 5 bases. Trimming stripped 2 bases from V and 15 bases from J, with 17 bases between. Germline CDR1 and CDR2: SGHVS and FQNEAQ. This CDR3 contains 14 residues. The CDR3 DNA is TGTGCCAGCAGCTTATACGGGGGTGGTTTTATCCTCCACTTT. It codes for CASSLYGGGFILHF.

CDR3 in DNA: TGTGCCAGCAGCCCTCCAGGAGGCGAGCAGTACTTC. Protein sequence: CASSPPGGEQYF. The rearrangement uses TRBV9 and TRBJ2-7; D might be TRBD2 (5 bases). Per the germline V gene, CDR1 is SGDLS and CDR2 is YYNGEE. The CDR3 spans 12 residues. V was trimmed by 4 bases and J by 6 bases, leaving 11 bases between them.

This sequence joins TRBV5-5 and TRBJ1-2; 7 nucleotides agree with TRBD1. In germline, CDR1 is SGHKS, CDR2 YYEKEE (reference sequence). CDR3 length: 15 residues. The V segment lost 2 bases and the J segment 5 bases; nucleotides outside the gene matches: 9. The CDR3 sequence: CASSLQGKGPYGYTF. CDR3 nucleotide sequence: TGTGCCAGCAGCTTACAGGGGAAGGGGCCTTATGGCTACACCTTC.

V gene TRBV5-1 combines with J gene TRBJ2-3; 7 positions agree with TRBD2. The germline gives CDR1 SGHRS, CDR2 YFSETQ. The CDR3 runs to 17 residues. V gave up 4 bases and J gave up 2 bases; unmatched junction bases: 13. Here the CDR3 DNA reads TGCGCCAGCAGCGTCTCGTCGTCAGCGGGGAACACAGATACGCAGTATTTT. This gives the protein CASSVSSSAGNTDTQYF.

The chain combines TRBV6-4 with TRBJ2-3; 8 nucleotides align to TRBD1. CDR1 is MRHNA, CDR2 SNTAGT, per germline. The CDR3 spans 14 residues. V shed 5 bases and J 4 bases; nucleotides not matched to a gene: 5. CDR3 coding DNA: TGTGCCAGCAGTCCGGACAGGGAGTCAGATACGCAGTATTTT. This translates into CASSPDRESDTQYF.

J is TRBJ2-1 and V is TRBV4-1, with 9 bases that match TRBD2. Germline CDR1 and CDR2: MGHRA and YSYEKL. J lost 2 bases, V lost 0 bases, and 8 bases had no gene match. The CDR3 spans 18 residues. The CDR3 loop is CASSQESGLAGPYNEQFF. In nucleotides, the CDR3 is TGCGCCAGCAGCCAAGAATCCGGGCTAGCGGGGCCCTACAATGAGCAGTTCTTC.

The rearrangement uses TRBV28 and TRBJ2-1, with D perhaps TRBD2 (6 bases). Germline lookup yields CDR1 MDHEN and CDR2 SYDVKM. V lost 2 bases and J lost 1, with 9 bases in between. This CDR3 region has 15 residues. The CDR3 protein is CASSLGGGSYNEQFF. CDR3 DNA sequence: TGTGCCAGCAGTTTAGGGGGAGGTTCCTACAATGAGCAGTTCTTC. The complete variable domain, with remaining parts taken from reference TRBV28 and TRBJ2-1, reads DVKVTQSSRYLVKRTGEKVFLECVQDMDHENMFWYRQDPGLGLRLIYFSYDVKMKEKGDIPEGYSVSREKKERFSLILESASTNQTSMYLCASSLGGGSYNEQFFGPGTRLTVL.

The chain recombines TRBV3-1 (or the pseudogene TRBV3-2) with TRBJ1-4; D remains unclear. Trimming cost V 1 base and J 4 bases, with 10 bases left between them. The CDR3 totals 15 residues. The V gene's germline CDR1 is LGHDT and CDR2 YNNKEL (reference sequence). Written as DNA, the CDR3 is TGTGCCAGCAGCCAAGGGCCGTTCGTTAATGAAAAACTGTTTTTT. Protein sequence: CASSQGPFVNEKLFF.

The chain combines TRBV3-1 (or the pseudogene TRBV3-2) with TRBJ2-2; 7 bases match TRBD1. The CDR3 loop spans 15 amino acids. V shed 6 bases, J shed 4 bases, and the junction held 8 bases outside the gene matches. Germline V lookup: CDR1 LGHDT, CDR2 YNNKEL (reference sequence). CDR3 nucleotides: TGTGCCAGCAGTGACAGGGTTTCGGTCACCGGGGAGCTGTTTTTT. As protein: CASSDRVSVTGELFF.

The chain joins TRBV4-2 to TRBJ1-3; D may be TRBD1 (6 bases). Trimming stripped 5 bases from V and 9 bases from J, with 20 bases between. This CDR3 region has 15 residues. The germline CDR1 and CDR2 sequences are LGHNA and YNFKEQ. CDR3 residues: CASSDVGARVSTIYF. The CDR3, as DNA: TGTGCCAGCAGCGACGTGGGGGCCCGGGTTAGCACCATATATTTT.

The J gene is TRBJ2-1, the V gene TRBV19, with 13 bases identical to TRBD2. The germline V gene encodes CDR1 LNHDA and CDR2 SQIVND (reference sequence). J gave up 0 bases and V 7 bases, and 6 bases lay outside the gene matches. The length of the CDR3 is 17 residues. The CDR3 sequence is CASKGTSGVSSYNEQFF. Here the CDR3 DNA reads TGTGCCAGTAAAGGGACTAGCGGGGTAAGCTCCTACAATGAGCAGTTCTTC.

This chain uses TRBV19 with TRBJ2-2; 10 bases map to TRBD1. V dropped 5 bases and J dropped 7; count of bases not matched to a gene: 7. The CDR3 extends over 15 amino acids. In germline, CDR1 is LNHDA, CDR2 SQIVND (reference sequence). In DNA, the CDR3 is TGTGCCAGTAGTTGGGGACAGGGGAAGATCGGGGAGCTGTTTTTT. As protein: CASSWGQGKIGELFF. Filled out from reference TRBV19 and TRBJ2-2, the complete variable domain reads DGGITQSPKYLFRKEGQNVTLSCEQNLNHDAMYWYRQDPGQGLRLIYYSQIVNDFQKGDIAEGYSVSREKKESFPLTVTSAQKNPTAFYLCASSWGQGKIGELFFGEGSRLTVL.

The CDR3 is CSASVATEAFF. The DNA of the CDR3 is TGCAGTGCTAGCGTGGCCACTGAAGCTTTCTTT. V usage is TRBV20-1 and J usage is TRBJ1-1; D ambiguous. Germline loops: CDR1 DFQATT, CDR2 SNEGSKA (reference sequence). This CDR3 region has 11 residues. The V gene lost 3 bases and the J gene lost 4 bases, with 6 bases spanning the gap.

This chain joins TRBV7-2 and TRBJ1-4, with 8 bases lining up with TRBD1. The CDR3 totals 15 residues. V was clipped by 5 bases and J by 3 bases; unmatched bases: 5. The germline V gene has CDR1 SGHTA and CDR2 FQGNSA. Written as DNA, the CDR3 is TGTGCCAGCAGCGTGCAGGGGGCTGCTAATGAAAAACTGTTTTTT. The encoded protein is CASSVQGAANEKLFF.

The rearrangement links TRBV4-1 to TRBJ2-3; 10 bases are shared with TRBD2. Germline trimming cut 5 bases from V and 3 bases from J; bases unmatched to any gene: 2. The length of the CDR3 is 14 residues. In germline, CDR1 is MGHRA, CDR2 YSYEKL. The CDR3 DNA sequence: TGCGCCAGCAGCTTAGCGGGGGGAACAGATACGCAGTATTTT. This translates into CASSLAGGTDTQYF.